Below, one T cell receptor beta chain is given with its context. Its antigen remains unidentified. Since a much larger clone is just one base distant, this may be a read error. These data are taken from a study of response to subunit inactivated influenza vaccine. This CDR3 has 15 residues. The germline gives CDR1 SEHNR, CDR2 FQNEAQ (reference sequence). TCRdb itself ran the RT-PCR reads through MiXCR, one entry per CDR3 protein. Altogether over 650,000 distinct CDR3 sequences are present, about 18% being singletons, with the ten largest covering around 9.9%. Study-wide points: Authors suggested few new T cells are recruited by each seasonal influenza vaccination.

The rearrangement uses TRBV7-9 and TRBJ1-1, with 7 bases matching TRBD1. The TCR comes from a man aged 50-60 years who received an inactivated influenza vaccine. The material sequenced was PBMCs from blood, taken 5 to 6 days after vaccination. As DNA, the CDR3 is TGTGCCAACAGCTTAACCACAGGGGCGTACGCTGAAGCTTTCTTT. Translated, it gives CANSLTTGAYAEAFF. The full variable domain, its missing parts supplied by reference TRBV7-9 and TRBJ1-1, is DTGVSQNPRHKITKRGQNVTFRCDPISEHNRLYWYRQTLGQGPEFLTYFQNEAQLEKSRLLSDRFSAERPKGSFSTLEIQRTEQGDSAMYLCANSLTTGAYAEAFFGQGTRLTVV.